The T cell receptor (beta chain) described here comes from a study of blood T cell repertoires in COVID-19. The CDR3 contains 15 residues. Germline assignment: CDR1 MDHEN and CDR2 SYDVKM. Trimming removed 3 bases at V and 3 bases at J, with 14 bases between. Sequenced by immunoSEQ multiplex PCR; TCRdb stores in-frame clones only, minus some. The table records under 130,000 clones, about 75% of them present only once. Sequenced material: peripheral blood. V gene TRBV28 combines with J gene TRBJ1-2; tentative D call: TRBD1 (6 bases). The sequence derives from a woman aged 70 to 79 with acute or convalescent COVID-19. The CDR3 nucleotides are TGTGCCAGCAGTTTTCCGGCCACAGGGCACTATGGCTACACCTTC. It is translated as CASSFPATGHYGYTF.